This record looks at one T cell receptor (beta chain) sequence and its context. Its antigen is still unknown. The data were obtained in a study of PD-1 blockade in classical Hodgkin lymphoma. Whole-study findings and limits: Researchers reported that CD4+ TCR diversity, though not CD8+, rose significantly by C4D1.

V was pared by 1 base and J by 3 bases, with 16 bases between. The length of the CDR3 is 16 residues. Germline lookup yields CDR1 GTSNPN and CDR2 SVGIG (reference sequence). The time point is: cycle 4 day 1 (C4D1), after 6 weeks of nivolumab. All trial patients relapsed after autologous stem cell transplantation. Assay used: immunoSEQ multiplex PCR; TCRdb lists only in-frame clones, some missing. The sample holds tens of thousands of clones, 90% seen once. This rearrangement joins TRBV30 to TRBJ2-1; TRBD2 might be the D (5 bases). The receptor comes from a human donor with classical Hodgkin lymphoma. The sample was peripheral blood mononuclear cells (PBMCs), taken before the fourth cycle of nivolumab. As DNA, the CDR3 is TGTGCCTGGAGTGCAGCACTAGTTCTGGGCTACAATGAGCAGTTCTTC. It encodes CAWSAALVLGYNEQFF.